These 19 T cell receptor beta chains originate from one sample sequenced in a study of cytomegalovirus exposure and HLA in healthy donors (dated by TCRdb to about 2017). The library was produced with the immunoSEQ multiplex PCR assay. A mixture of 60 forward primers for TCR Vbeta segments and 13 reverse primers for TCR Jbeta segments was used in the multiplex PCR. Not all clones reach the TCRdb copy of this immuneACCESS table, which keeps in-frame sequences only. Checked studies attribute under half of the gap to unresolved V genes and leave the rest unexplained. The table for this sample records around 200,000 clones. Approximately 0.8% of the sample comes from the top ten. Sample: PBMCs. Every receptor here comes from a woman aged 18-30 years in good health and CMV-seropositive.

The rearrangement uses TRBV14 and TRBJ1-6; possibly TRBD1 for D (6 bases). Trimming took off 2 bases at V and 10 bases at J, with 9 bases between the two ends. This CDR3 contains 13 residues. The germline V gene encodes CDR1 SGHDN and CDR2 FVKESK. In DNA, the CDR3 is TGTGCCAGCAGCCAAACAGGGAACTCACCCCTCCACTTT. Protein sequence: CASSQTGNSPLHF. Complete variable domain (other parts from reference TRBV14 and TRBJ1-6): EAGVTQFPSHSVIEKGQTVTLRCDPISGHDNLYWYRRVMGKEIKFLLHFVKESKQDESGMPNNRFLAERTGGTYSTLKVQPAELEDSGVYFCASSQTGNSPLHFGNGTRLTVT.

J is TRBJ2-1 and V is TRBV11-3; 8 bases line up with TRBD2. The J segment lost 5 bases and the V segment lost 2 bases, leaving 5 bases of the junction unmatched. Germline V gene sequence: CDR1 SGHNT, CDR2 YENEEA. This CDR3 is built from 15 residues. The CDR3 here is CASSLSAGDNNEQFF. The CDR3, as DNA: TGTGCCAGCAGCTTATCAGCGGGGGACAACAATGAGCAGTTCTTC.

The J gene is TRBJ1-5, the V gene TRBV10-3, with 8 bases fitting TRBD1. CDR1 is ENHRY and CDR2 is SYGVKD in the germline V gene. This CDR3 is 13 amino acids long. Trimming at V came to 6 bases and at J to 7 bases, leaving 5 bases not matched to a gene. The CDR3 sequence: CAISGQGSQPQHF. The DNA for the CDR3 is TGTGCCATCAGCGGACAGGGAAGCCAGCCCCAGCATTTT.

This chain uses TRBV20-1 with TRBJ2-5; weak D call: TRBD1 (6 bases). Germline V gives CDR1 DFQATT, CDR2 SNEGSKA (reference sequence). V was trimmed by 5 bases and J by 9 bases, leaving 13 bases between them. The CDR3 has 11 amino acids. The CDR3 here is CSAPRGTAQYF. The CDR3 bases are TGCAGTGCTCCAAGGGGGACGGCCCAGTACTTC.

This chain uses TRBV10-1 with TRBJ2-3; 9 nucleotides align to TRBD2. The length of the CDR3 is 14 residues. The V gene end was trimmed by 6 bases and the J gene end by 2 bases; junction bases not matched to a gene: 3. CDR1 and CDR2 from the germline V gene are WNHNN and SYGVQD (reference sequence). CDR3 amino acids: CASSRTSATDTQYF. The CDR3 bases are TGCGCCAGCAGCAGGACTAGCGCCACAGATACGCAGTATTTT.

The J gene is TRBJ2-3, the V gene TRBV18, with D possibly being TRBD1 (5 bases). Germline V gene sequence: CDR1 KGHSH, CDR2 LQKENI. The CDR3 spans 14 residues. Trimming removed 1 base at V and 5 bases at J, with 10 bases between. CDR3 coding DNA: TGTGCCAGCTCACCACGCCAGGGTCAAGATACGCAGTATTTT. It is translated as CASSPRQGQDTQYF.

The rearrangement uses TRBV4-1 and TRBJ2-7; TRBD2 aligns across 14 bases. The CDR3 loop spans 18 amino acids. V shed 3 bases, J shed 1 base, and the junction held 8 bases outside the gene matches. Germline CDR1 is MGHRA and CDR2 is YSYEKL. CDR3 region: CASSHALRLAGGSYEQYF. The CDR3 nucleotides read TGCGCCAGCAGCCACGCCTTAAGACTAGCGGGAGGGTCCTACGAGCAGTACTTC.

V usage is TRBV2 and J usage is TRBJ1-4; D might be TRBD1 (6 bases). V shed 3 bases and J shed 0 bases, with 11 bases lying between them. Germline CDR1 and CDR2: SNHLY and FYNNEI. CDR3 length: 16 residues. The chain's CDR3 is CASSDHRQATNEKLFF. The DNA of the CDR3 is TGTGCCAGCAGTGACCACCGACAGGCAACTAATGAAAAACTGTTTTTT.

The V and J genes are TRBV7-8 and TRBJ1-2; 10 bases agree with TRBD1. The CDR3 runs 15 residues. From germline, CDR1 is SGHVS and CDR2 FQNEAQ. V trimming: 3 bases; J trimming: 4 bases; junction bases outside the gene matches: 5. The CDR3 spells CASSLDRGEGYGYTF. CDR3 nucleotides: TGTGCCAGCAGCTTGGACAGGGGGGAGGGCTATGGCTACACCTTC.

The chain recombines TRBV7-2 with TRBJ2-5; D call uncertain. Trimming removed 5 bases at V and 5 bases at J, with 9 bases between. CDR1 is SGHTA and CDR2 is FQGNSA in the germline V gene. The CDR3 loop spans 12 amino acids. The CDR3 DNA reads as TGTGCCAGCAGCGAGTCCAAGGAGACCCAGTACTTC. This translates into CASSESKETQYF. The full variable domain, rest sourced from reference TRBV7-2 and TRBJ2-5, is GAGVSQSPSNKVTEKGKDVELRCDPISGHTALYWYRQSLGQGLEFLIYFQGNSAPDKSGLPSDRFSAERTGGSVSTLTIQRTQQEDSAVYLCASSESKETQYFGPGTRLLVL.

This rearrangement joins TRBV19 to TRBJ2-3, with a tentative D call TRBD1 (6 bases). V was clipped by 6 bases and J by 2 bases, with 12 bases between them. CDR1 and CDR2 (germline): LNHDA, SQIVND (reference sequence). The CDR3 is made up of 14 amino acids. The CDR3 reads CASRARGSTDTQYF. The CDR3, as DNA: TGTGCCAGTAGAGCCAGGGGTTCCACAGATACGCAGTATTTT.

The V gene is TRBV6-1, the J gene TRBJ1-1; TRBD1 matches at 7 bases. V was clipped by 5 bases and J by 4 bases; unmatched bases: 4. Germline V gives CDR1 MNHNS, CDR2 SASEGT. This CDR3 has 13 residues. In DNA form, the CDR3 reads TGTGCCAGCAGTTATACAGGGGCCACTGAAGCTTTCTTT. It translates to CASSYTGATEAFF.

The rearrangement links TRBV6-5 to TRBJ2-2, with D maybe TRBD2 (6 bases). V was clipped by 2 bases and J by 1 base, with 11 bases between them. CDR3 length: 16 residues. Germline CDR1 reads MNHEY; CDR2 reads SVGAGI. The CDR3 sequence: CASSYAASVNTGELFF. Written as DNA, the CDR3 is TGTGCCAGCAGTTACGCCGCTAGCGTGAACACCGGGGAGCTGTTTTTT.

This chain connects TRBV10-2 to TRBJ2-7, with TRBD2 matching 8 bases. The CDR3 totals 16 residues. Germline values: CDR1 WSHSY, CDR2 SAAADI. Trimming removed 3 bases from V and 0 bases from J; junction bases left unmatched: 7. CDR3: CASSDGGRTISYEQYF. In nucleotides, the CDR3 is TGCGCCAGCAGTGACGGCGGGAGGACCATCTCCTACGAGCAGTACTTC.

In the case of this clone: Additional DNA sequences in this sample encode the identical CDR3. The chain carries TRBV10-3 and TRBJ1-1; 7 positions match TRBD1. Per the germline V gene, CDR1 is ENHRY and CDR2 is SYGVKD. The CDR3 extends over 15 amino acids. Trimming removed 5 bases from V and 0 bases from J; junction bases left unmatched: 6. This CDR3 reads CAISPTQGMNTEAFF. CDR3 coding DNA: TGTGCCATCAGTCCCACACAGGGGATGAACACTGAAGCTTTCTTT.

As regards this clone: A junction boundary mismatches the germline segment, possibly from a read error. V and J are TRBV4-3 and TRBJ2-2; weak D call: TRBD1 (6 bases). The CDR3 runs 16 residues. The germline CDR1 and CDR2 sequences are LGHNA and YSLEER. The CDR3 region has the DNA TGCGCCAGCAGTCAAGATGGACAGCCGAACACCGGGGAGCTGTTTTTT. It is translated as CASSQDGQPNTGELFF.

The chain's CDR3 is CASSKGDRPSNYGYTF. The DNA of the CDR3 is TGTGCCAGCAGCAAGGGGGACAGGCCGAGTAACTATGGCTACACCTTC. The chain recombines TRBV21-1 with TRBJ1-2; TRBD1, as called in the table, went unchecked against the DNA. TRBV21-1 is reported as a pseudogene. CDR3 size: 16 residues.

DNA for the CDR3: TGTGCCAGCGACTCGGACAAAGGATATGGCTACACCTTC. This translates into CASDSDKGYGYTF. The genes are TRBV2 and TRBJ1-2, with D perhaps TRBD1 (5 bases). There are 13 residues in the CDR3. Trimming took off 8 bases at V and 5 bases at J, with 15 bases between the two ends. CDR1 SNHLY and CDR2 FYNNEI come from the germline V gene.

The rearrangement uses TRBV10-3 and TRBJ1-1, with D maybe TRBD1 (5 bases). The V end lost 11 bases, the J end lost 3 bases, and 19 bases lay between the germline ends. Germline assignment: CDR1 ENHRY and CDR2 SYGVKD. CDR3 length: 14 residues. In DNA form, the CDR3 reads TGTGCCGTCCTACCCGGGACTTGGGACACTGAAGCTTTCTTT. Translated: CAVLPGTWDTEAFF.